This TCR beta chain was identified in a study of human T cells and chemical hapten exposure. This clonotype was recorded at least ten times. Time point reported: patch test 2, 6 weeks after DPC sensitization. The treatment is: therapeutic diphenylcyclopropenone sensitization with weekly scalp DPC. Each CDR3 protein gets one entry after TCRdb re-called the RACE reads with MiXCR. The sample lists some 150,000 distinct CDR3 sequences, about 11% occurring once. Sequencing used whole blood, obtained in connection with sensitization to the hapten diphenylcyclopropenone (DPC). This receptor was taken from a woman in her fifties or sixties with alopecia areata. Some clones in this sample may be carry-over from other donors' samples.

The CDR3 nucleotides are TGTGCCAGCAGTTCACGCTACGAGCAGTACTTC. It translates to CASSSRYEQYF. This chain links TRBV12-3 or TRBV12-4 with TRBJ2-7, with D hard to call. The CDR3 loop spans 11 amino acids. Between the trimmed V and J ends, which lost 4 bases and 3 bases, there was a span of 4 bases.